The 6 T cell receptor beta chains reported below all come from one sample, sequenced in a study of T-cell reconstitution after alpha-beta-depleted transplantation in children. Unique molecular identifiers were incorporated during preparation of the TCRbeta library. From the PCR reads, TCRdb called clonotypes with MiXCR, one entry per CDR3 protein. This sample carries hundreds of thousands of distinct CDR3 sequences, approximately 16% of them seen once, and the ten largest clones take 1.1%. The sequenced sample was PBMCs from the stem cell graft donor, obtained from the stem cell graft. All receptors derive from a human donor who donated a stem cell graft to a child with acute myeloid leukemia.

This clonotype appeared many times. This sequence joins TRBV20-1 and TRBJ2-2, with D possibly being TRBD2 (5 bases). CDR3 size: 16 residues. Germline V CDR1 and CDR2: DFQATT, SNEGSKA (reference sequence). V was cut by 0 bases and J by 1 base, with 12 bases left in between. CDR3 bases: TGCAGTGCTAGAGATCTAGCCGTCATGAACACCGGGGAGCTGTTTTTT. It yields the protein CSARDLAVMNTGELFF.

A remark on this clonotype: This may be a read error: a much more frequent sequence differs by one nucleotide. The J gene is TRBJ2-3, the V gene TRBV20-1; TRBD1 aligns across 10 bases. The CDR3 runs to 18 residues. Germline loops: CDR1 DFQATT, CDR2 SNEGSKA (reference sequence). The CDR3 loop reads CCARERGGQGINWDTQYF. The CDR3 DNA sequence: TGCTGTGCTAGAGAAAGAGGGGGACAGGGGATCAATTGGGATACGCAGTATTTT.

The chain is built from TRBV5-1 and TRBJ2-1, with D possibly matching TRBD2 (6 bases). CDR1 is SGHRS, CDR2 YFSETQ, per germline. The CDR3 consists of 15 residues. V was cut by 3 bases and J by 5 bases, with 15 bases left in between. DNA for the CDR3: TGCGCCAGCAGCTCCCAGGGAGGAATTAACAATGAGCAGTTCTTC. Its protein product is CASSSQGGINNEQFF.

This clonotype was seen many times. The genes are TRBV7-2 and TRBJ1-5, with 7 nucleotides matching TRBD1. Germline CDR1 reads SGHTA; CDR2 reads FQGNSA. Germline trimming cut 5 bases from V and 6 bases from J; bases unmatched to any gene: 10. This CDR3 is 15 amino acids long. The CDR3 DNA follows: TGTGCCAGCAGCCCGAAGACAGGGCCCGGTCAGCCCCAGCATTTT. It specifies CASSPKTGPGQPQHF.

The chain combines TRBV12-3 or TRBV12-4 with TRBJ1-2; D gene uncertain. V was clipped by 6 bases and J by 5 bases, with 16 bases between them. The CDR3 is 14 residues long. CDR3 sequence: CASSAGRLLYGYTF. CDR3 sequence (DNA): TGTGCCAGCAGCGCCGGGAGGCTCTTGTATGGCTACACCTTC.

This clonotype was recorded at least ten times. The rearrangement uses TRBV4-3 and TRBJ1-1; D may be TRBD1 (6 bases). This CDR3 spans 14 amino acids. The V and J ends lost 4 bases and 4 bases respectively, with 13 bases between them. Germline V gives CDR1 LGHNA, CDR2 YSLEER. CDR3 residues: CASSRTQGGTEAFF. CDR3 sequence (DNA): TGCGCCAGCAGCCGCACACAGGGAGGCACTGAAGCTTTCTTT.